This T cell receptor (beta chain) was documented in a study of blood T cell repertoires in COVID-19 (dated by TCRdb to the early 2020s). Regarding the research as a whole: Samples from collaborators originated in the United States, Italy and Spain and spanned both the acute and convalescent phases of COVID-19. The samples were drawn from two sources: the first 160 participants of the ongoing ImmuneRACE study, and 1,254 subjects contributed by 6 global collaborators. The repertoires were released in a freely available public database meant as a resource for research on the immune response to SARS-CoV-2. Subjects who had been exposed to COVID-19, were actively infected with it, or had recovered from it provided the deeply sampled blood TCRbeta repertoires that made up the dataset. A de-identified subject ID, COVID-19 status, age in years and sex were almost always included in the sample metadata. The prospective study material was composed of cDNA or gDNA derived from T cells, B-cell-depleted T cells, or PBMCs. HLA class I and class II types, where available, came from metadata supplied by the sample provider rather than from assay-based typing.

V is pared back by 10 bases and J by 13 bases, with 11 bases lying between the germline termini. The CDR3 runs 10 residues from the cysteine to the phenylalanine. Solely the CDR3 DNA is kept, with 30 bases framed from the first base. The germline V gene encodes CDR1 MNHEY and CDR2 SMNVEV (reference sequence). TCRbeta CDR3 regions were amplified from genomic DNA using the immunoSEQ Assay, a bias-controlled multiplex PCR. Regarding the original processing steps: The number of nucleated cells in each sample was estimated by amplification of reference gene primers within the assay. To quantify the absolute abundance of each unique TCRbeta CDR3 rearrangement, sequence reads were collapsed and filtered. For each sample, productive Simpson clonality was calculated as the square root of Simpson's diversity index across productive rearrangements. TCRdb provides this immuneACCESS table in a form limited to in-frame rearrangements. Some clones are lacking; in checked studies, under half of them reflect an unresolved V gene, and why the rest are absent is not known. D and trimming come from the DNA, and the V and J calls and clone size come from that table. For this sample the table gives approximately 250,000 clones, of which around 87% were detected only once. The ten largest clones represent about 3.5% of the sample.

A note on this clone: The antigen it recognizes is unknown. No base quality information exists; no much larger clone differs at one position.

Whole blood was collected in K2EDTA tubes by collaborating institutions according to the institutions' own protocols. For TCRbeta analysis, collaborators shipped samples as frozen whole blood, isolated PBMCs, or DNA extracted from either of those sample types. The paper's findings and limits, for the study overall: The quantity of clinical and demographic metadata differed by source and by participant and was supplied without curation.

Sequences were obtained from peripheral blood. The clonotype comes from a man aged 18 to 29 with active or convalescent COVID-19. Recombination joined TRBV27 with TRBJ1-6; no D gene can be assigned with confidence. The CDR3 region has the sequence CATGLPPLHF. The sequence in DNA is TGTGCCACTGGGCTGCCCCCCCTCCACTTT.